These T cell receptor beta chains were read from a single sample in a study of blood T cell repertoires in COVID-19. Some clones are missing from TCRdb's copy, which holds only in-frame ones; the method was immunoSEQ multiplex PCR. The profile shows 100,000 to 150,000 clones, around 83% of them singletons. The material sequenced was peripheral blood. These receptors came from a man older than 75 with active or convalescent COVID-19. Each CDR3 is given without its conserved first and last residue. Fields, in order: V gene, CDR3 length, CDR3 protein.

V gene: TRBV5-5; CDR3 length: 14; CDR3 protein: ASRMAGPTYNSPLH
V gene: TRBV6-5; CDR3 length: 10; CDR3 protein: ASSRTGGEAF
V gene: TRBV11-3; CDR3 length: 11; CDR3 protein: ASSFENWETQY
V gene: TRBV28; CDR3 length: 11; CDR3 protein: ASSLGQSYEQY
V gene: TRBV7-8; CDR3 length: 14; CDR3 protein: ASSSKRTLTFYGYT
V gene: TRBV6-2/TRBV6-3; CDR3 length: 14; CDR3 protein: ASSYSSGGAEDTQY
V gene: TRBV7-9; CDR3 length: 10; CDR3 protein: ASSSDSGEQY
V gene: TRBV28; CDR3 length: 13; CDR3 protein: ASSQTSGGPNEQF
V gene: TRBV15; CDR3 length: 11; CDR3 protein: ATSTLTPRTQY
V gene: TRBV19; CDR3 length: 12; CDR3 protein: ASSTGATNTEAF
V gene: TRBV6-5; CDR3 length: 13; CDR3 protein: ASSIDRGGTGELF
V gene: TRBV7-2; CDR3 length: 12; CDR3 protein: ASSLSQGAGELF
V gene: TRBV5-8; CDR3 length: 12; CDR3 protein: ASSLGELGNTIY
V gene: TRBV2; CDR3 length: 10; CDR3 protein: ASGQVKNIQY
V gene: TRBV19; CDR3 length: 10; CDR3 protein: ASSIRGNEQY
V gene: TRBV12-1; CDR3 length: 14; CDR3 protein: ASSPQDKPNTGELF
V gene: TRBV7-2; CDR3 length: 14; CDR3 protein: ASSVSQPGTGYGYT
V gene: TRBV2; CDR3 length: 12; CDR3 protein: ASSETVVNTEAF
V gene: TRBV4-3; CDR3 length: 14; CDR3 protein: ASSQEIGQGADTIY
V gene: TRBV5-1; CDR3 length: 12; CDR3 protein: ASSLSGTAYEQY
V gene: TRBV28; CDR3 length: 12; CDR3 protein: ASSLPRQGDTQY
V gene: TRBV6-5; CDR3 length: 13; CDR3 protein: ASRPDGGGRYEQF
V gene: TRBV7-9; CDR3 length: 11; CDR3 protein: ASSFGGNTEAF